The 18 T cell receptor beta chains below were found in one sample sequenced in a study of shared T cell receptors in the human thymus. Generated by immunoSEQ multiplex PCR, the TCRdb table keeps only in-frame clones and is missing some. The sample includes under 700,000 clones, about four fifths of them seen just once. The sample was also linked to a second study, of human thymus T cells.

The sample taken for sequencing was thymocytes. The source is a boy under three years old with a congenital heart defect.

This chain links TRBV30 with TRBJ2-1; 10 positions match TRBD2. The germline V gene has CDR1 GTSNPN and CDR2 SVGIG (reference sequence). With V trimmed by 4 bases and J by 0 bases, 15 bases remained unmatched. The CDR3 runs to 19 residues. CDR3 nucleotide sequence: TGTGCCTGGACTCCTGAGCTAGCGGGAGAGATAAGCTCCTACAATGAGCAGTTCTTC. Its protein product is CAWTPELAGEISSYNEQFF.

The CDR3 sequence is CSANYRGQGYNEQFF. The CDR3 coding sequence is TGCAGCGCCAACTATAGGGGACAGGGGTACAATGAGCAGTTCTTC. The chain has TRBV29-1 and TRBJ2-1; 10 bases agree with TRBD1. V lost 7 bases, J lost 4 bases, and 10 bases stayed unmatched. This CDR3 has 15 amino acids. Per the germline V gene, CDR1 is SQVTM and CDR2 is ANQGSEA.

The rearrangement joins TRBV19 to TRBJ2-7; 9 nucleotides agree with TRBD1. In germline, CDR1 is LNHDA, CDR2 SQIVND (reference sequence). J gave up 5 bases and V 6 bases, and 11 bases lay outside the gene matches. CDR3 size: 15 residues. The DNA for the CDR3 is TGTGCCAGTAGGATGACCGGGACAGGGAACGACGAGCAGTACTTC. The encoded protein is CASRMTGTGNDEQYF.

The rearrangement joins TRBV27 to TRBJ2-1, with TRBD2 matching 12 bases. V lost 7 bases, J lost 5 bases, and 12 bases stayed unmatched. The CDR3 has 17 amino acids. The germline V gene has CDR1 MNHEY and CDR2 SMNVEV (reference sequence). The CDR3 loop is CASIPNPGTSGHNEQFF. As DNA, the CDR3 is TGTGCCAGCATCCCAAACCCCGGGACTAGCGGGCACAATGAGCAGTTCTTC.

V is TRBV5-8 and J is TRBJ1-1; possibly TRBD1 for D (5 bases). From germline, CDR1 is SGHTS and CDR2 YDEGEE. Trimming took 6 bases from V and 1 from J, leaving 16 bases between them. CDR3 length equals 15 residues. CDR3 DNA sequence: TGTGCCAGCACCCGCTGGGCGGGGCGGAACACTGAAGCTTTCTTT. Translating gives CASTRWAGRNTEAFF. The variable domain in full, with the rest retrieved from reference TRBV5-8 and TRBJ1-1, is EAGVTQSPTHLIKTRGQQATLRCSPISGHTSVYWYQQALGLGLQFLLWYDEGEERNRGNFPPRFSGRQFPNYSSELNVNALELEDSALYLCASTRWAGRNTEAFFGQGTRLTVV.

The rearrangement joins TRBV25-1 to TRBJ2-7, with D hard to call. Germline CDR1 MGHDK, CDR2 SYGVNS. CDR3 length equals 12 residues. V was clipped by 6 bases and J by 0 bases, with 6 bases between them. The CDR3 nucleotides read TGTGCCAGCAGCCTCCTCTCCTACGAGCAGTACTTC. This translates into CASSLLSYEQYF.

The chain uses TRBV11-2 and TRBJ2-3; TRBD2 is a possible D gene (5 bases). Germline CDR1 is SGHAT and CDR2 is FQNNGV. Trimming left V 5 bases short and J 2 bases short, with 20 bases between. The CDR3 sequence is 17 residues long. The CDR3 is CASSQTGSGPDTDTQYF. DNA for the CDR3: TGTGCCAGCAGCCAGACTGGCAGCGGCCCCGACACAGATACGCAGTATTTT.

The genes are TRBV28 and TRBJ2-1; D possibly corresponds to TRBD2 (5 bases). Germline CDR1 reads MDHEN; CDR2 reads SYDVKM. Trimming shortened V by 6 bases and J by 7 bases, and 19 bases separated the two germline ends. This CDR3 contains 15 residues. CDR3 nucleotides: TGTGCCAGCAGCCTGCGGGCCGACCCTAGGAATGAGCAGTTCTTC. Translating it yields CASSLRADPRNEQFF.

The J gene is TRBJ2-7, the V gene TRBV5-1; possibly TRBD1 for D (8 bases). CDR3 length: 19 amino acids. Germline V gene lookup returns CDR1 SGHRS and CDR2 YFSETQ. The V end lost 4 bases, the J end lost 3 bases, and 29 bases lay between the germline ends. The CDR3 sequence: CASSQDREGDLLAGYEQYF. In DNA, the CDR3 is TGCGCCAGCAGCCAGGACAGGGAGGGGGACCTGCTGGCTGGCTACGAGCAGTACTTC.

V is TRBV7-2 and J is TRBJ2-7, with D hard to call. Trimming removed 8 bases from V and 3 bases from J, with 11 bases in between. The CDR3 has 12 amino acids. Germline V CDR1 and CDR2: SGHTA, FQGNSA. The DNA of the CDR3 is TGTGCCAGCGGCCTGGTCTTCTACGAGCAGTACTTC. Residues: CASGLVFYEQYF.

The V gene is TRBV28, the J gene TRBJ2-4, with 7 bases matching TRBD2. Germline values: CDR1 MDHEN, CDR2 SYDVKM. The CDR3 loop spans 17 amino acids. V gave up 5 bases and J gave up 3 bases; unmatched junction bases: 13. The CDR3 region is CASSPPVRELGKNIQYF. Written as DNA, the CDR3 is TGTGCCAGCAGTCCCCCGGTGCGGGAGCTGGGCAAAAACATTCAGTACTTC.

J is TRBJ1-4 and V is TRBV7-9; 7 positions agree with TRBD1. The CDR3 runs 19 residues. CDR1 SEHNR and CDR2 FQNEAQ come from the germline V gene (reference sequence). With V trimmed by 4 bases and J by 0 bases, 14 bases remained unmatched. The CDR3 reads CASSSPWDSRPSTNEKLFF. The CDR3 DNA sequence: TGTGCCAGCAGCTCCCCGTGGGACAGTAGACCCTCAACTAATGAAAAACTGTTTTTT.

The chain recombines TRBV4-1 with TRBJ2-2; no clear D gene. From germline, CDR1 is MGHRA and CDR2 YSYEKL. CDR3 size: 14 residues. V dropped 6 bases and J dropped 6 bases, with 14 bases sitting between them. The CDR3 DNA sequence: TGCGCCAGCAGTCGCACCGCGGTCTCCGGGGAGCTGTTTTTT. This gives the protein CASSRTAVSGELFF.

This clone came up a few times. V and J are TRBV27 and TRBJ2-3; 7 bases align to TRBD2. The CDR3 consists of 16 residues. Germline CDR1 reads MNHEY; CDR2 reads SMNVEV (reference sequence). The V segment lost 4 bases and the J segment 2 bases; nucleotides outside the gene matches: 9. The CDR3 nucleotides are TGTGCCAGCAGTTCCGTGACTAGCAGAAACACAGATACGCAGTATTTT. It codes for CASSSVTSRNTDTQYF.

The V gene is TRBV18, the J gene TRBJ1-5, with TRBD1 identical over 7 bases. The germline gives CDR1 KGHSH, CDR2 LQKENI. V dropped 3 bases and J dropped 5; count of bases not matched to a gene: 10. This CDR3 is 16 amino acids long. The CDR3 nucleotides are TGTGCCAGCTCACCTAGAGGGGGCCCAATTGATCAGCCCCAGCATTTT. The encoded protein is CASSPRGGPIDQPQHF.

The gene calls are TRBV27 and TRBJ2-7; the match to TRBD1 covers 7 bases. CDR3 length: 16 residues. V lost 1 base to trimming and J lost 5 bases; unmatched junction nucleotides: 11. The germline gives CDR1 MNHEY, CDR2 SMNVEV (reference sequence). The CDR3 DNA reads TGTGCCAGCAGTTTATTTTCCCAGGGGGTCCTAAACGAGCAGTACTTC. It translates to CASSLFSQGVLNEQYF.

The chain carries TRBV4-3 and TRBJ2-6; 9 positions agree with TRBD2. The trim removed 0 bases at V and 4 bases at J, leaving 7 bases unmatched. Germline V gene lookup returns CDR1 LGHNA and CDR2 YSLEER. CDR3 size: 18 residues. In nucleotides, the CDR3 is TGCGCCAGCAGCCAAGAGGGGCTAGCGGGACCCGGGGCCAACGTCCTGACTTTC. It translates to CASSQEGLAGPGANVLTF.

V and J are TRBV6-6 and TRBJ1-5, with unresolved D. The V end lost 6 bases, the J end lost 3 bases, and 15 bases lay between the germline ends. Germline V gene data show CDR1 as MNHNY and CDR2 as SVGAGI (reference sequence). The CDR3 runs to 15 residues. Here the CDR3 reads CASRNWSLFNQPQHF. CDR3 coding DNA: TGTGCCAGCAGAAACTGGTCGCTGTTCAATCAGCCCCAGCATTTT.